Following are 21 T cell receptor beta chains from one sample sequenced in a study of control samples from healthy donors and cancer patients. Here immunoSEQ multiplex PCR was the method, and the copy in TCRdb shows in-frame clones only, minus some. Of around 180,000 clones listed, 85% to 95% are singletons. Sequencing was done on a sample of blood. The source is a young woman in good health.

The chain recombines TRBV10-1 with TRBJ2-2, with D possibly being TRBD1 or TRBD2 (5 bases each). In germline, CDR1 is WNHNN, CDR2 SYGVQD (reference sequence). The V end lost 3 bases, the J end lost 1 base, and 9 bases lay between the germline ends. This CDR3 comprises 15 residues. CDR3 sequence: CASSDYGGNTGELFF. Written as DNA, the CDR3 is TGCGCCAGCAGTGATTATGGGGGGAACACCGGGGAGCTGTTTTTT.

The rearrangement joins TRBV6-7 to TRBJ1-5; 9 nucleotides agree with TRBD1. TRBV6-7 is known as an ORF, though its function is uncertain. V gave up 0 bases and J gave up 2 bases; unmatched junction bases: 2. The CDR3 has 16 amino acids. The CDR3 loop reads CASSYSGQGGNQPQHF. The CDR3 DNA reads as TGTGCCAGCAGTTACTCGGGACAGGGAGGCAATCAGCCCCAGCATTTT.

The chain has TRBV7-9 and TRBJ2-1, with 8 bases fitting TRBD1. After removal of 7 bases from V and 3 bases from J, the junction contained 11 bases not matched to a gene. CDR1 SEHNR and CDR2 FQNEAQ come from the germline V gene (reference sequence). The CDR3 extends over 16 amino acids. In DNA form, the CDR3 reads TGTGCCAGCACCTTCTCCGGGACAGGCGGCTACAATGAGCAGTTCTTC. The encoded protein is CASTFSGTGGYNEQFF.

This clone was observed once. The V call is TRBV29-1, the J call TRBJ2-1; TRBD1 aligns across 10 bases. V was clipped by 5 bases and J by 6 bases; unmatched bases: 4. The CDR3 runs to 13 residues. Germline V gene sequence: CDR1 SQVTM, CDR2 ANQGSEA. DNA for the CDR3: TGCAGCGTTCGACAGGGGGCGGCCAATGAGCAGTTCTTC. Translating it yields CSVRQGAANEQFF.

The chain employs TRBV19 and TRBJ2-1; 10 positions match TRBD1. The germline V gene encodes CDR1 LNHDA and CDR2 SQIVND (reference sequence). This CDR3 spans 15 amino acids. Germline trimming cut 6 bases from V and 5 bases from J; bases unmatched to any gene: 7. The CDR3 DNA reads as TGTGCCAGTAGACCCTCGGGACAGGGGAACAATGAGCAGTTCTTC. It translates to CASRPSGQGNNEQFF.

This clone is medium-sized. The chain uses TRBV18 and TRBJ1-1; 7 positions agree with TRBD1. V shed 5 bases and J 5 bases; nucleotides not matched to a gene: 5. Germline values: CDR1 KGHSH, CDR2 LQKENI. The CDR3 loop spans 13 amino acids. Written as DNA, the CDR3 is TGTGCCAGCTCAGAGGGGGCGAGGACTGAAGCTTTCTTT. Translated, it gives CASSEGARTEAFF.

V is TRBV10-3 and J is TRBJ1-1; possible D gene TRBD1, 5 bases. The germline CDR1 and CDR2 sequences are ENHRY and SYGVKD. This CDR3 region has 14 residues. V was pared by 4 bases and J by 4 bases, with 13 bases between. The CDR3: CAISVGRAGTEAFF. The CDR3 nucleotides read TGTGCCATCAGTGTTGGCAGGGCGGGCACTGAAGCTTTCTTT.

This sequence joins TRBV12-2 and TRBJ2-2; TRBD2, the table's D call, lacks a check against the DNA. TRBV12-2 is described as a pseudogene. There are 19 residues in the CDR3. The CDR3 spells CASRFVGLAGGPNTGELFF. DNA for the CDR3: TGTGCAAGTCGCTTCGTGGGACTAGCGGGGGGGCCGAACACCGGGGAGCTGTTTTTT.

The chain joins TRBV28 to TRBJ1-2; the D gene is possibly TRBD1 (6 bases). V shed 8 bases and J shed 5 bases, with 15 bases lying between them. This CDR3 is built from 13 residues. The germline V gene has CDR1 MDHEN and CDR2 SYDVKM. The CDR3 sequence: CASRLGGGYGYTF. DNA for the CDR3: TGTGCCAGCCGACTTGGGGGCGGGTATGGCTACACCTTC.

V gene TRBV6-2 or TRBV6-3 combines with J gene TRBJ1-5; maybe TRBD1 (5 bases). Trimming removed 0 bases at V and 7 bases at J, with 13 bases between. The CDR3 sequence is 15 residues long. CDR1 is MNHEY and CDR2 is SVGEGT in the germline V gene. The CDR3, as DNA: TGTGCCAGCAGTTACTCTGGCAGGGAAGGCCAGCCCCAGCATTTT. It yields the protein CASSYSGREGQPQHF.

This chain links TRBV11-2 with TRBJ2-3; 8 positions agree with TRBD2. V dropped 7 bases and J dropped 4; count of bases not matched to a gene: 4. Germline CDR1 and CDR2: SGHAT and FQNNGV. This CDR3 has 13 residues. CDR3 protein: CASTPGGADTQYF. As DNA, the CDR3 is TGTGCCAGCACCCCGGGGGGGGCAGATACGCAGTATTTT.

V and J are TRBV28 and TRBJ1-2; D is ambiguous. Germline assignment: CDR1 MDHEN and CDR2 SYDVKM. The CDR3 contains 10 residues. Trimming stripped 6 bases from V and 4 bases from J, with 3 bases between. In DNA form, the CDR3 reads TGTGCCAGCAGCCGCTATGGCTACACCTTC. Its protein is CASSRYGYTF.

V gene TRBV7-2 combines with J gene TRBJ2-7, with D tentatively TRBD1 or TRBD2 (5 bases each). Trimming took 5 bases from V and 5 from J, leaving 16 bases between them. Germline lookup yields CDR1 SGHTA and CDR2 FQGNSA. This CDR3 has 14 amino acids. The CDR3 is CASSPQGASHEQYF. The CDR3 DNA follows: TGTGCCAGCAGCCCCCAGGGTGCTAGCCACGAGCAGTACTTC.

The CDR3 DNA reads as TGCGCCAGCAGCTTTTTGGCGGTGGCCTACAATGAGCAGTTCTTC. The encoded protein is CASSFLAVAYNEQFF. This chain uses TRBV5-1 with TRBJ2-1; D remains ambiguous. CDR3 length: 15 amino acids. From germline, CDR1 is SGHRS and CDR2 YFSETQ. The V end was cut by 2 bases, the J end by 2 bases, with 11 bases between. Using reference TRBV5-1 and TRBJ2-1 for the parts outside the CDR3, the full variable domain is KAGVTQTPRYLIKTRGQQVTLSCSPISGHRSVSWYQQTPGQGLQFLFEYFSETQRNKGNFPGRFSGRQFSNSRSEMNVSTLELGDSALYLCASSFLAVAYNEQFFGPGTRLTVL.

The chain employs TRBV13 and TRBJ2-1; tentative D call: TRBD1 (6 bases). Trimming pared 4 bases from V and 4 bases from J, leaving 17 bases between. The CDR3 contains 16 residues. The germline CDR1 and CDR2 sequences are PRHDT and FYEKMQ (reference sequence). The CDR3 DNA sequence: TGTGCCAGCAGCTCCCTCCGGGACACCCTATACAATGAGCAGTTCTTC. As protein: CASSSLRDTLYNEQFF. Together with reference TRBV13 and TRBJ2-1, the CDR3 gives the full variable domain: AAGVIQSPRHLIKEKRETATLKCYPIPRHDTVYWYQQGPGQDPQFLISFYEKMQSDKGSIPDRFSAQQFSDYHSELNMSSLELGDSALYFCASSSLRDTLYNEQFFGPGTRLTVL.

This chain connects TRBV14 to TRBJ2-7, with D perhaps given as TRBD1 or TRBD2 (6 bases each). Germline CDR1 and CDR2: SGHDN and FVKESK. The CDR3 sequence is 15 residues long. Between the trimmed V and J ends, which lost 4 bases and 7 bases, there was a span of 20 bases. CDR3 sequence (DNA): TGTGCCAGCAGCCTCACGGGGGCTCCCTCGGGGGAGCAGTACTTC. Translated, it gives CASSLTGAPSGEQYF.

This chain's CDR3 is CASSMRSGGTSNTGELFF. The CDR3 DNA sequence: TGTGCCAGTAGTATGAGGTCGGGGGGCACCAGTAACACCGGGGAGCTGTTTTTT. The chain has TRBV19 and TRBJ2-2; D is possibly TRBD2 (7 bases). V lost 3 bases and J lost 2, with 19 bases in between. Germline V gene data show CDR1 as LNHDA and CDR2 as SQIVND (reference sequence). This CDR3 comprises 18 residues.

The chain carries TRBV29-1 and TRBJ2-1; D is perhaps TRBD2 (5 bases). V lost 5 bases to trimming and J lost 0 bases, with 20 bases between them. This CDR3 comprises 17 residues. The germline gives CDR1 SQVTM, CDR2 ANQGSEA. The CDR3 bases are TGCAGCGTTTCCGGGCGCGAGGGTGGGTACTCCTACAATGAGCAGTTCTTC. It translates to CSVSGREGGYSYNEQFF.

The genes are TRBV11-3 and TRBJ2-6; D unresolved. V was pared by 2 bases and J by 0 bases, with 2 bases between. The germline CDR1 and CDR2 sequences are SGHNT and YENEEA. This CDR3 comprises 14 residues. In DNA, the CDR3 is TGTGCCAGCAGCTTATACTCTGGGGCCAACGTCCTGACTTTC. Its protein product is CASSLYSGANVLTF. Combining the CDR3 with reference TRBV11-3 and TRBJ2-6 gives the whole variable domain EAGVVQSPRYKIIEKKQPVAFWCNPISGHNTLYWYLQNLGQGPELLIRYENEEAVDDSQLPKDRFSAERLKGVDSTLKIQPAELGDSAVYLCASSLYSGANVLTFGAGSRLTVL.

This chain uses TRBV5-1 with TRBJ2-3, with 11 bases matching TRBD2. CDR3 length equals 14 residues. Germline CDR1 and CDR2: SGHRS and YFSETQ. V gave up 3 bases and J gave up 5 bases; unmatched junction bases: 2. DNA of the CDR3: TGCGCCAGCAGCTCTGGGACTAGCGGAGATACGCAGTATTTT. Amino acids: CASSSGTSGDTQYF. The full variable domain, in which reference TRBV5-1 and TRBJ2-3 provide the parts outside the CDR3, is KAGVTQTPRYLIKTRGQQVTLSCSPISGHRSVSWYQQTPGQGLQFLFEYFSETQRNKGNFPGRFSGRQFSNSRSEMNVSTLELGDSALYLCASSSGTSGDTQYFGPGTRLTVL.

The chain uses TRBV4-3 and TRBJ1-1, with 8 positions matching TRBD1. Germline V lookup: CDR1 LGHNA, CDR2 YSLEER. CDR3 length: 17 residues. V was pared by 3 bases and J by 5 bases, with 14 bases of the junction left unmatched. Here the CDR3 DNA reads TGCGCCAGCAGCCAGGGGGTTCGGTCAGGGGGCAAAACTGAAGCTTTCTTT. Translation gives CASSQGVRSGGKTEAFF.